Below are 23 T cell receptor beta chains sequenced from a single sample in a study of cytomegalovirus exposure and HLA in healthy donors. The PCR made use of 60 Vbeta and 13 Jbeta primers. The method was immunoSEQ multiplex PCR; TCRdb's version includes in-frame clones alone and lacks a portion of them. The sample records about 130,000 clones, approximately 80% being singletons. Sequencing used PBMCs. All receptors derive from a man aged 25 to 45 in good health and CMV-seronegative.

The rearrangement joins TRBV6-6 to TRBJ1-5; tentatively, D is TRBD1 (5 bases). Germline CDR1 and CDR2: MNHNY and SVGAGI (reference sequence). Trimming cost V 5 bases and J 3 bases, with 14 bases left between them. This CDR3 spans 15 amino acids. This chain's CDR3 is CASSPFRGNNQPQHF. The CDR3 DNA sequence: TGTGCCAGCAGTCCTTTTCGGGGGAACAATCAGCCCCAGCATTTT.

The chain couples TRBV4-1 to TRBJ1-5; 7 bases agree with TRBD1. The CDR3 runs 16 residues. Germline lookup yields CDR1 MGHRA and CDR2 YSYEKL. Trimming took 0 bases from V and 4 from J; bases not matched to a gene: 6. The DNA of the CDR3 is TGCGCCAGCAGCCAAGATTATCGACAGGGAAATCAGCCCCAGCATTTT. It translates to CASSQDYRQGNQPQHF.

V usage is TRBV6-5 and J usage is TRBJ2-1, with 10 bases that match TRBD2. The CDR3 runs to 14 residues. CDR1 is MNHEY, CDR2 SVGAGI, per germline. V was clipped by 5 bases and J by 8 bases; unmatched bases: 6. The CDR3 bases are TGTGCCAGCAGTACTCTAGCGGGAGTGCATGAGCAGTTCTTC. Translation: CASSTLAGVHEQFF.

This chain uses TRBV28 with TRBJ2-7; D may be TRBD2 (6 bases). V shed 3 bases and J shed 2 bases, with 11 bases lying between them. This CDR3 contains 14 residues. Germline loops: CDR1 MDHEN, CDR2 SYDVKM. CDR3 sequence: CASSFRTTPYEQYF. For the CDR3, the DNA is TGTGCCAGCAGTTTCCGGACTACCCCCTACGAGCAGTACTTC.

The chain joins TRBV27 to TRBJ2-7; possibly TRBD2 for D (6 bases). This CDR3 is 15 amino acids long. The V gene's germline CDR1 is MNHEY and CDR2 SMNVEV (reference sequence). Trimming cost V 4 bases and J 0 bases, with 13 bases left between them. CDR3 bases: TGTGCCAGCAGTTGGCGGGGCAGCAGCTCCTACGAGCAGTACTTC. Encoded protein: CASSWRGSSSYEQYF.

V and J are TRBV4-1 and TRBJ1-5, with a tentative D call TRBD1 (6 bases). The CDR3 totals 15 residues. Germline lookup yields CDR1 MGHRA and CDR2 YSYEKL. V lost 1 base, J lost 6 bases, and 13 bases lay in between. The CDR3 DNA reads as TGCGCCAGCAGCCAAGTCGCAGGGGCTGGTCAGCCCCAGCATTTT. Its translation is CASSQVAGAGQPQHF.

The gene calls are TRBV2 and TRBJ2-7, with D hard to call. The ends were cut back, 4 bases at V and 0 bases at J, with 7 bases in the middle. The CDR3 contains 13 residues. From germline, CDR1 is SNHLY and CDR2 FYNNEI. The CDR3 DNA is TGTGCCAGCAGTGGAAGCCACTCCTACGAGCAGTACTTC. Encoded protein: CASSGSHSYEQYF.

The chain employs TRBV15 and TRBJ2-3; 7 bases are shared with TRBD2. Germline V CDR1 and CDR2: LNHNV, YYDKDF (reference sequence). V lost 0 bases, J lost 2 bases, and 5 bases stayed unmatched. There are 16 residues in the CDR3. DNA for the CDR3: TGTGCCACCAGCAGAGACCCTAGCGGAACCACAGATACGCAGTATTTT. Protein sequence: CATSRDPSGTTDTQYF.

This clone has a single count. This sequence joins TRBV12-5 and TRBJ1-5; weak D call: TRBD1 (6 bases). Trimming took 5 bases from V and 2 from J, leaving 22 bases between them. The CDR3 runs to 18 residues. Looked up from germline, CDR1 is LGHNT and CDR2 is FRNRAP. The CDR3 region is CASGNHTGLLGGNQPQHF. The CDR3, as DNA: TGTGCTAGTGGTAACCATACAGGGCTCTTGGGTGGCAATCAGCCCCAGCATTTT. The variable domain in full, completed from reference TRBV12-5 and TRBJ1-5, reads DARVTQTPRHKVTEMGQEVTMRCQPILGHNTVFWYRQTMMQGLELLAYFRNRAPLDDSGMPKDRFSAEMPDATLATLKIQPSEPRDSAVYFCASGNHTGLLGGNQPQHFGDGTRLSIL.

V gene TRBV28 combines with J gene TRBJ1-2; no firm D call. Trimming left V 6 bases short and J 8 bases short, with 7 bases between. This CDR3 region has 10 residues. In germline, CDR1 is MDHEN, CDR2 SYDVKM. The CDR3 loop reads CASSRGGYTF. For the CDR3, the DNA is TGTGCCAGCAGCCGCGGGGGCTACACCTTC.

The rearrangement joins TRBV5-6 to TRBJ2-1, with 7 bases identical to TRBD2. The CDR3 consists of 18 residues. Germline V gene data show CDR1 as SGHDT and CDR2 as YYEEEE. Germline trimming cut 0 bases from V and 4 bases from J; bases unmatched to any gene: 13. CDR3 DNA: TGTGCCAGCAGCTTGGTTAAGACTAGCCCCGTCCCTTACAATGAGCAGTTCTTC. Amino acids: CASSLVKTSPVPYNEQFF.

This clone was detected once. This CDR3 is CASSPPTSEQETQYF. The CDR3 DNA reads as TGTGCCAGCTCACCACCGACTAGCGAGCAAGAGACCCAGTACTTC. This rearrangement joins TRBV18 to TRBJ2-5; the match to TRBD2 covers 8 bases. Germline loops: CDR1 KGHSH, CDR2 LQKENI. V was pared by 0 bases and J by 2 bases, with 2 bases of the junction left unmatched. This CDR3 region has 15 residues. The full variable domain, its missing parts supplied by reference TRBV18 and TRBJ2-5, is NAGVMQNPRHLVRRRGQEARLRCSPMKGHSHVYWYRQLPEEGLKFMVYLQKENIIDESGMPKERFSAEFPKEGPSILRIQQVVRGDSAAYFCASSPPTSEQETQYFGPGTRLLVL.

This chain joins TRBV27 and TRBJ1-1; D is undetermined. The V gene's germline CDR1 is MNHEY and CDR2 SMNVEV (reference sequence). Between the trimmed V and J ends, which lost 2 bases and 4 bases, there was a span of 5 bases. The CDR3 runs to 12 residues. The CDR3 loop reads CASSLAGTEAFF. The CDR3 bases are TGTGCCAGCAGTTTAGCAGGCACTGAAGCTTTCTTT.

This chain uses TRBV19 with TRBJ1-1, with 9 bases identical to TRBD1. In germline, CDR1 is LNHDA, CDR2 SQIVND (reference sequence). V lost 3 bases, J lost 5 bases, and 4 bases stayed unmatched. This CDR3 has 14 amino acids. In nucleotides, the CDR3 is TGTGCCAGTAGTATGGGGACAGGGAGTACTGAAGCTTTCTTT. Its protein product is CASSMGTGSTEAFF.

The chain is built from TRBV19 and TRBJ2-7; tentative D call: TRBD1 (5 bases). The V end lost 3 bases, the J end lost 4 bases, and 13 bases lay between the germline ends. The CDR3 extends over 14 amino acids. From germline, CDR1 is LNHDA and CDR2 SQIVND (reference sequence). Here the CDR3 DNA reads TGTGCCAGTAGTATGGGGCAGAGAGAATACGAGCAGTACTTC. This codes for CASSMGQREYEQYF.

The rearrangement uses TRBV4-3 and TRBJ1-3; 8 nucleotides agree with TRBD1. Germline V gene sequence: CDR1 LGHNA, CDR2 YSLEER. Trimming cost V 1 base and J 7 bases; bases outside gene matches: 9. This CDR3 region has 16 residues. The CDR3 sequence is CASSQARGTGTNTIYF. CDR3 in DNA: TGCGCCAGCAGCCAAGCCCGAGGGACAGGCACCAACACCATATATTTT.

This chain uses TRBV5-6 with TRBJ2-7, with D perhaps matching TRBD1 (6 bases). The V gene lost 0 bases and the J gene lost 4 bases, with 11 bases spanning the gap. Germline values: CDR1 SGHDT, CDR2 YYEEEE. The CDR3 is 14 amino acids. CDR3 loop: CASSLVARGYEQYF. The CDR3 DNA is TGTGCCAGCAGCTTGGTAGCCAGGGGATACGAGCAGTACTTC.

The gene calls are TRBV13 and TRBJ2-7; 8 bases match TRBD2. This CDR3 is built from 15 residues. Per the germline V gene, CDR1 is PRHDT and CDR2 is FYEKMQ (reference sequence). With 0 bases clipped from V and 3 bases from J, the junction kept 4 bases outside the gene matches. CDR3 amino acids: CASSLGTSDYYEQYF. The CDR3 nucleotides read TGTGCCAGCAGCTTAGGGACTAGCGATTACTACGAGCAGTACTTC.

This clone was seen a single time. This chain connects TRBV13 to TRBJ2-1, with 8 bases fitting TRBD2. CDR1 and CDR2 from the germline V gene are PRHDT and FYEKMQ (reference sequence). This CDR3 comprises 17 residues. V trimming: 1 base; J trimming: 5 bases; junction bases outside the gene matches: 10. Written as DNA, the CDR3 is TGTGCCAGCAGCTTAGTACTAGCGGAACTTAAAAACAATGAGCAGTTCTTC. Protein sequence: CASSLVLAELKNNEQFF. Complete variable domain (other parts from reference TRBV13 and TRBJ2-1): AAGVIQSPRHLIKEKRETATLKCYPIPRHDTVYWYQQGPGQDPQFLISFYEKMQSDKGSIPDRFSAQQFSDYHSELNMSSLELGDSALYFCASSLVLAELKNNEQFFGPGTRLTVL.

The chain links TRBV7-9 to TRBJ2-5; TRBD2 might be the D (6 bases). V shed 2 bases and J shed 5 bases, with 12 bases lying between them. Germline assignment: CDR1 SEHNR and CDR2 FQNEAQ (reference sequence). The length of the CDR3 is 14 residues. CDR3 sequence reads: CASSLTSLAETQYF. In DNA form, the CDR3 reads TGTGCCAGCAGCTTAACTTCCCTAGCGGAGACCCAGTACTTC.

Only one count was recorded for this clone. The chain joins TRBV7-2 to TRBJ1-1; 7 nucleotides agree with TRBD1. The CDR3 covers 18 residues. The V gene end was trimmed by 1 base and the J gene end by 0 bases; junction bases not matched to a gene: 11. Germline CDR1 SGHTA, CDR2 FQGNSA. CDR3 coding DNA: TGTGCCAGCAGCTTAGATCGATTGAGGGGGCGGATGAACACTGAAGCTTTCTTT. Amino acid sequence: CASSLDRLRGRMNTEAFF.

This clone was seen once. The J gene is TRBJ1-1, the V gene TRBV2; the D gene is possibly TRBD1 (6 bases). Germline CDR1 SNHLY, CDR2 FYNNEI. The CDR3 spans 17 residues. V gave up 2 bases and J gave up 1 base, with 17 bases separating them. CDR3 bases: TGTGCCAGCAGTGAAACAGGGCTAGAACGGGGGAACACTGAAGCTTTCTTT. Encoded protein: CASSETGLERGNTEAFF.

On this clone itself: An end of the junction does not agree with germline; a read error may underlie this. The genes are TRBV28 and TRBJ1-5; 9 positions agree with TRBD1. The CDR3 sequence is 15 residues long. The germline gives CDR1 MDHEN, CDR2 SYDVKM. The CDR3 DNA sequence: TGTGCCACCCTAGAACAACAGGGGGCGGGTCAGCCCCAGAATTTT. Its translation is CATLEQQGAGQPQNF.